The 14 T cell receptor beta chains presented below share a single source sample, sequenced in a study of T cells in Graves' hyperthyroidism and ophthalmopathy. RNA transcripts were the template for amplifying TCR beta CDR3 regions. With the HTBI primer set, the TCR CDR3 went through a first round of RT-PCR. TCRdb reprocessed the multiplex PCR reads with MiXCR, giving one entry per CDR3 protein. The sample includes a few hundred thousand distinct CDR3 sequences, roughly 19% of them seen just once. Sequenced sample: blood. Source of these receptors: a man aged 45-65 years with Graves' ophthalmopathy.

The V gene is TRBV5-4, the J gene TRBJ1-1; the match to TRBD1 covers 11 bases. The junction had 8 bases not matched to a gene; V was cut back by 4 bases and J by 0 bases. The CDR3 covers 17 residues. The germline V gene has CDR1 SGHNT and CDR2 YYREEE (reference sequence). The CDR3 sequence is CASSVKGQGVVNTEAFF. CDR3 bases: TGTGCCAGCAGCGTGAAGGGACAGGGGGTTGTGAACACTGAAGCTTTCTTT.

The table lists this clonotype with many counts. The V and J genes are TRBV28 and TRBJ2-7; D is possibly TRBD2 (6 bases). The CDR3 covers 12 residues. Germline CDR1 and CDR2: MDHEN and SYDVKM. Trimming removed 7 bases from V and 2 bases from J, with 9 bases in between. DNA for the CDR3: TGTGCCAGCACGGGGGTAGCCTACGAGCAGTACTTC. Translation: CASTGVAYEQYF.

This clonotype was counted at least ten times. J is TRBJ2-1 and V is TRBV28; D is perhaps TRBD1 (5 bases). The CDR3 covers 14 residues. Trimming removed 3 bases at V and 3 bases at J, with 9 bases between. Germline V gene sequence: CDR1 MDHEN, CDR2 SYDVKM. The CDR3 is CASSLGQDYNEQFF. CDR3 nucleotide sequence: TGTGCCAGCAGTTTGGGGCAGGACTACAATGAGCAGTTCTTC.

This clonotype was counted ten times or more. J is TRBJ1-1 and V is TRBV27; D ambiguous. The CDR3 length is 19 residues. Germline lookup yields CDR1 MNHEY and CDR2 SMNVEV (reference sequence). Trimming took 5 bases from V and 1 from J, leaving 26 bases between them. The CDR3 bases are TGTGCCAGCAGTCTCGGCCGGATGCGCTCCCCAGGAGGGAACACTGAAGCTTTCTTT. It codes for CASSLGRMRSPGGNTEAFF.

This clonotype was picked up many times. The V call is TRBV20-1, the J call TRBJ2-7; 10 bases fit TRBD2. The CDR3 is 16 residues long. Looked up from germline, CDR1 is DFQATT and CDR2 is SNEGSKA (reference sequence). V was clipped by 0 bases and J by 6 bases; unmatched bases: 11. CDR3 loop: CSARDLRLAGLPEQYF. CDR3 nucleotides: TGCAGTGCTAGAGATCTCAGACTAGCGGGCCTCCCCGAGCAGTACTTC.

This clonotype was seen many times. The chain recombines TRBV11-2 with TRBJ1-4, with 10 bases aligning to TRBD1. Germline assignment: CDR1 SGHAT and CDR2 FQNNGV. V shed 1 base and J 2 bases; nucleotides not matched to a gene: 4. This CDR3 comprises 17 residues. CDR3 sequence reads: CASSLGDRGMTNEKLFF. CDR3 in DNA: TGTGCCAGCAGCTTAGGGGACAGGGGCATGACTAATGAAAAACTGTTTTTT.

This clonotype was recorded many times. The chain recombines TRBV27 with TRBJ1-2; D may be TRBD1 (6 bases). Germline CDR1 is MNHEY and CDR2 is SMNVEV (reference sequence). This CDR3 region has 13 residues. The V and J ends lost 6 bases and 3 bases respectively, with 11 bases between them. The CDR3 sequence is CASRRTGYYGYTF. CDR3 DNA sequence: TGTGCCAGCAGGCGAACAGGGTACTATGGCTACACCTTC.

CDR3 nucleotide sequence: TGTGCCAGCAGCTTTGGATCGGCCGGGGAGCTGTTTTTT. Its protein product is CASSFGSAGELFF. The chain recombines TRBV7-9 with TRBJ2-2; no definite D call. CDR3 length: 13 residues. Germline values: CDR1 SEHNR, CDR2 FQNEAQ (reference sequence). Trimming removed 3 bases from V and 6 bases from J, with 8 bases in between.

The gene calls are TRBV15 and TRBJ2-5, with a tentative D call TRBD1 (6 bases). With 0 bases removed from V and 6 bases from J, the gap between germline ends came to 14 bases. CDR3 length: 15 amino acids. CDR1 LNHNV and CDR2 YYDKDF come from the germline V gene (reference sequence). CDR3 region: CATSRDRRQVQTQYF. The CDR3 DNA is TGTGCCACCAGCAGAGATCGGAGACAGGTCCAGACCCAGTACTTC.

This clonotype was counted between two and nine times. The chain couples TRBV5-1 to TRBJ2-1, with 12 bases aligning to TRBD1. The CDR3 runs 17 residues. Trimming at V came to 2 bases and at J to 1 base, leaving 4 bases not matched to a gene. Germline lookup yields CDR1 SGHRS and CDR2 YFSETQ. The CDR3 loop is CASSLLGQGASYNEQFF. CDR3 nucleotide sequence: TGCGCCAGCAGCTTACTGGGACAGGGGGCTTCCTACAATGAGCAGTTCTTC.

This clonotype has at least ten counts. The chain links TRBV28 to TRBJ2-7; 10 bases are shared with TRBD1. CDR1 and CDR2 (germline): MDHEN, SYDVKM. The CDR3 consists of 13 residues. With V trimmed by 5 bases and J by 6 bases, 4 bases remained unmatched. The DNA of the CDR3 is TGTGCCAGCAGTCTAAGGACAGGGGGCGAGCAGTACTTC. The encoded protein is CASSLRTGGEQYF.

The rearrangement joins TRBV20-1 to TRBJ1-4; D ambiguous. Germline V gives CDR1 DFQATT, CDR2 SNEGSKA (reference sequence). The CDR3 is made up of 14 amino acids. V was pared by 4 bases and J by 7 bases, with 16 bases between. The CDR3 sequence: CSATPVDGSEKLFF. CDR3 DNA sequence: TGCAGTGCTACACCGGTTGACGGGAGTGAAAAACTGTTTTTT.

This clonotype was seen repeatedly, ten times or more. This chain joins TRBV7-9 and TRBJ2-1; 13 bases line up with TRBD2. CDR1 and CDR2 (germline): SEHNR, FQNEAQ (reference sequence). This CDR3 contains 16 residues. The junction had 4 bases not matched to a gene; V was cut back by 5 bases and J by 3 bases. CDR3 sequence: CASSVGTSGNYNEQFF. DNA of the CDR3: TGTGCCAGCAGCGTGGGGACTAGCGGGAACTACAATGAGCAGTTCTTC. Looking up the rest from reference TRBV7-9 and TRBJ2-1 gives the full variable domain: DTGVSQNPRHKITKRGQNVTFRCDPISEHNRLYWYRQTLGQGPEFLTYFQNEAQLEKSRLLSDRFSAERPKGSFSTLEIQRTEQGDSAMYLCASSVGTSGNYNEQFFGPGTRLTVL.

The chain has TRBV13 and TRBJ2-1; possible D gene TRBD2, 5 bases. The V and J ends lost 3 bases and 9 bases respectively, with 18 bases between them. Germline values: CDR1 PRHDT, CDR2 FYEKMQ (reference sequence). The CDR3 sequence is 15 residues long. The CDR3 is CASSFSDVQKTEQFF. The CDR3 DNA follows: TGTGCCAGCAGCTTTAGCGATGTCCAGAAAACTGAGCAGTTCTTC.